This is a list of T cell receptor beta chains from one sample in a study of shared clonotypes between healthy human individuals. Method: immunoSEQ multiplex PCR; TCRdb's copy keeps in-frame clones and lacks some. The sample contains more than 150,000 clones, 85% to 95% of which appear only once. Sequences were obtained from naive CD4+ T cells sorted from blood. The receptors were sampled from a woman aged 25 to 45 in good health. Both conserved end residues are part of each CDR3. A D gene is named only where the DNA matches it firmly. Rows give clone size only sometimes, using once, few, many, or a class for an expanded clone.

D	V	J	size	CDR3	DNA
TRBD2	TRBV6-1	TRBJ2-7	NA	CASRETGTSKFPSYEQYF	TGTGCCAGCAGAGAAACCGGGACTAGTAAGTTCCCCTCCTACGAGCAGTACTTC
NA	TRBV5-4	TRBJ2-1	NA	CASSLSQGPYNEQFF	TGTGCCAGCAGCTTGTCACAGGGACCCTACAATGAGCAGTTCTTC
NA	TRBV25-1	TRBJ1-2	once	CASSTQENYGYTF	TGTGCCAGCAGCACACAGGAGAACTATGGCTACACCTTC
TRBD1	TRBV18	TRBJ2-5	NA	CASSPDRGLGTQYF	TGTGCCAGCTCCCCGGACAGGGGGCTAGGGACCCAGTACTTC
TRBD1	TRBV6-4	TRBJ1-6	NA	CASSALTGNDSPLHF	TGTGCCAGCAGTGCCCTGACAGGGAACGATTCACCCCTCCACTTT
TRBD1	TRBV6-5	TRBJ2-7	NA	CASSYFRTGRAYEQYF	TGTGCCAGCAGTTATTTTCGGACAGGGCGGGCCTACGAGCAGTACTTC
TRBD1	TRBV19	TRBJ1-3	NA	CASGQGASGNTIYF	TGTGCCAGCGGCCAGGGGGCGAGCGGAAACACCATATATTTT
NA	TRBV29-1	TRBJ1-5	NA	CSVIDGYNQPQHF	TGCAGCGTTATAGACGGCTACAATCAGCCCCAGCATTTT
NA	TRBV27	TRBJ2-3	NA	CASSLEPYTDTQYF	TGTGCCAGCAGTTTGGAACCGTACACAGATACGCAGTATTTT
NA	TRBV30	TRBJ1-5	NA	CAWAREQNQPQHF	TGTGCCTGGGCCCGGGAGCAAAATCAGCCCCAGCATTTT
TRBD2	TRBV27	TRBJ2-1	NA	CASSYRTGLAYEQFF	TGTGCCAGCAGTTATCGGACTGGACTAGCGTATGAGCAGTTCTTC
NA	TRBV5-1	TRBJ2-7	NA	CASSLDAPPYEQYF	TGCGCCAGCAGCTTGGACGCCCCCCCCTACGAGCAGTACTTC
NA	TRBV25-1	TRBJ1-2	once	CASSDMGRHGYTF	TGTGCCAGCAGTGATATGGGGAGACATGGCTACACCTTC
NA	TRBV7-9	TRBJ1-3	NA	CASSFPWQPGNTIYF	TGTGCCAGCAGCTTCCCCTGGCAGCCTGGAAACACCATATATTTT
NA	TRBV21-1	TRBJ1-3	once	CASSARQESSGNTIYF	TGTGCCAGCAGCGCCCGACAGGAAAGCTCTGGAAACACCATATATTTT
TRBD1	TRBV5-4	TRBJ1-1	NA	CASSRGTGKEYRTEAFF	TGTGCCAGCAGCCGCGGGACAGGGAAAGAGTACAGGACTGAAGCTTTCTTT
NA	TRBV18	TRBJ1-3	NA	CASSLGYGGTSGNTIYF	TGTGCCAGCTCACTAGGCTACGGAGGAACCTCTGGAAACACCATATATTTT
NA	TRBV28	TRBJ2-7	NA	CASSLSRREQYF	TGTGCCAGCAGTTTAAGTAGGCGCGAGCAGTACTTC
NA	TRBV4-1	TRBJ1-1	NA	CASSFQGGPNTEAFF	TGCGCCAGCAGCTTTCAAGGGGGGCCGAACACTGAAGCTTTCTTT
TRBD2	TRBV7-2	TRBJ2-1	NA	CASSPGGLAGDNEQFF	TGTGCCAGCAGCCCGGGAGGCCTAGCGGGTGACAATGAGCAGTTCTTC
TRBD1	TRBV19	TRBJ2-1	NA	CASRPGTARRGVREQFF	TGTGCCAGTAGACCCGGGACAGCAAGGCGTGGCGTGCGTGAGCAGTTCTTC
NA	TRBV5-1	TRBJ2-7	once	CASSLSPPSYEQYF	TGCGCCAGCAGCTTGAGTCCCCCCTCCTACGAGCAGTACTTC
TRBD2	TRBV4-2	TRBJ2-5	NA	CASSQDWLAGQETQYF	TGTGCCAGCAGCCAAGATTGGCTAGCGGGCCAAGAGACCCAGTACTTC
NA	TRBV7-9	TRBJ1-1	few	CASSSTGETEAFF	TGTGCCAGCAGCTCGACTGGAGAGACTGAAGCTTTCTTT
TRBD2	TRBV6-1	TRBJ2-7	NA	CASSEASGRPYEQYF	TGTGCCAGCAGTGAGGCTAGCGGGAGGCCGTACGAGCAGTACTTC
NA	TRBV28	TRBJ2-7	once	CASRLSWVTGSPYF	TGTGCCAGCAGACTAAGCTGGGTTACAGGGTCCCCGTACTTC
NA	TRBV18	TRBJ1-1	NA	CASSMTLKDTEAFF	TGTGCCAGCTCCATGACCCTGAAGGACACTGAAGCTTTCTTT
TRBD2	TRBV10-3	TRBJ2-3	NA	CAISELAGGLTDTQYF	TGTGCCATCAGTGAGTTAGCGGGAGGACTCACAGATACGCAGTATTTT
NA	TRBV7-9	TRBJ2-3	NA	CASSLVRDGPTDTQYF	TGTGCCAGCAGCTTAGTCCGAGACGGGCCCACAGATACGCAGTATTTT
NA	TRBV2	TRBJ2-3	NA	CASRTDPARTDTQYF	TGTGCCAGCAGGACAGATCCAGCCAGAACAGATACGCAGTATTTT
TRBD2	TRBV7-6	TRBJ2-3	NA	CASSLASSGEVATQYF	TGTGCCAGCAGCTTAGCCTCTAGCGGGGAGGTGGCTACGCAGTATTTT
TRBD2	TRBV25-1	TRBJ2-7	NA	CATTFSRGGGTGEQYF	TGTGCCACAACCTTTTCCCGTGGGGGGGGAACTGGCGAGCAGTACTTC
NA	TRBV5-4	TRBJ2-7	NA	CASSLGAGYTYEQYF	TGTGCCAGCAGCTTGGGGGCAGGGTATACCTACGAGCAGTACTTC
NA	TRBV21-1	TRBJ1-2	NA	CASSSRRGTGNGYTF	TGTGCCAGCAGCAGCCGACGGGGAACCGGGAATGGCTACACCTTC
NA	TRBV29-1	TRBJ2-7	NA	CSVVGGEQYF	TGCAGCGTTGTAGGGGGAGAGCAGTACTTC
NA	TRBV25-1	TRBJ2-4	NA	CASSDGGADIQYF	TGTGCCAGCAGTGATGGGGGGGCGGACATTCAGTACTTC
NA	TRBV6-6	TRBJ1-2	NA	CASSYEGGYTF	TGTGCCAGCAGTTACGAGGGCGGCTACACCTTC